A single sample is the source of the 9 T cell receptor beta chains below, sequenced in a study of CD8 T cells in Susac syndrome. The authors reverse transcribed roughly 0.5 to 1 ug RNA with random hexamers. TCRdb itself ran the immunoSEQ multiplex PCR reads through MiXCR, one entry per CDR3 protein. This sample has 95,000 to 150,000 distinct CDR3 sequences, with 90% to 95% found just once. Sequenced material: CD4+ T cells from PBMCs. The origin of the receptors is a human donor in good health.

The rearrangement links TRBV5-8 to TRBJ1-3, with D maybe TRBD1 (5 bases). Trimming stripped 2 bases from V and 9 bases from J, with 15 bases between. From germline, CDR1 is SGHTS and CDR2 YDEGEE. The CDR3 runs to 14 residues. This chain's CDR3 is CASSLGEPSLTIYF. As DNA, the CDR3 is TGTGCCAGCAGCTTAGGGGAACCCTCTCTCACCATATATTTT.

CDR3 loop: CASTIDRGDNTEAFF. The CDR3 bases are TGTGCCAGCACGATAGACAGGGGGGATAACACTGAAGCTTTCTTT. The chain joins TRBV28 to TRBJ1-1, with TRBD1 matching 9 bases. Trimming took 7 bases from V and 2 from J; bases not matched to a gene: 8. The germline gives CDR1 MDHEN, CDR2 SYDVKM. CDR3 size: 15 residues.

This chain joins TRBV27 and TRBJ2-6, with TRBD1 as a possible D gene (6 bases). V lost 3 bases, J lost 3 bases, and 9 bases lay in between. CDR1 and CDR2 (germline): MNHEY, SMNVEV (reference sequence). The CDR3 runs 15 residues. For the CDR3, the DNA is TGTGCCAGCAGTTTTAACAGGGTTGGGGCCAACGTCCTGACTTTC. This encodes CASSFNRVGANVLTF.

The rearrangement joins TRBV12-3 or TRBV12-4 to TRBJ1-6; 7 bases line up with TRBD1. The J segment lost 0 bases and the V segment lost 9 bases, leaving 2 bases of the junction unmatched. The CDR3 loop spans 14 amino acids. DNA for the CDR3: TGTGCCAGTCAGGGGGTCTCCTATAATTCACCCCTCCACTTT. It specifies CASQGVSYNSPLHF.

CDR3 sequence reads: CASSPIGAKNIQYF. In nucleotides, the CDR3 is TGTGCCAGCAGTCCGATCGGGGCCAAAAACATTCAGTACTTC. The rearrangement links TRBV6-2 or TRBV6-3 to TRBJ2-4; no firm D call. This CDR3 is 14 amino acids long. From germline, CDR1 is MNHEY and CDR2 SVGEGT. Trimming shortened V by 5 bases and J by 1 base, and 9 bases separated the two germline ends.

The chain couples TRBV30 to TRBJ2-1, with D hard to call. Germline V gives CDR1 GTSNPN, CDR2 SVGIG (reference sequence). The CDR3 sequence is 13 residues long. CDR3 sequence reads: CAIYYGGYNEQFF. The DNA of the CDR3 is TGTGCTATTTATTATGGCGGCTACAATGAGCAGTTCTTC.

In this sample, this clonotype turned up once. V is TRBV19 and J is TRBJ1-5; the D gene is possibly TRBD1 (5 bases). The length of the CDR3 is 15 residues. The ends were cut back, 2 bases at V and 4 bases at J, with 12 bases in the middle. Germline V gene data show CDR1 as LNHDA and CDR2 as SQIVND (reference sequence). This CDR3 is CASSIIEGLNQPQHF. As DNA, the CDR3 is TGTGCCAGTAGTATAATCGAGGGGCTAAATCAGCCCCAGCATTTT.

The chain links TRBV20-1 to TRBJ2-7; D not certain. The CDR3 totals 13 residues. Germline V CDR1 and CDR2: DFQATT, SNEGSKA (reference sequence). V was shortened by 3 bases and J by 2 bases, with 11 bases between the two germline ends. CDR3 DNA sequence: TGCAGTGCTAGTGACGCGTCTCCCTACGAGCAGTACTTC. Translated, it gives CSASDASPYEQYF.

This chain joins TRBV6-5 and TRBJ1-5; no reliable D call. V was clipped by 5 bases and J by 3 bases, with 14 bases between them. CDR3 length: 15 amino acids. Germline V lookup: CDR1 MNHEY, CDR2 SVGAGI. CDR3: CASSPREAANQPQHF. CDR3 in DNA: TGTGCCAGCAGTCCTAGGGAGGCGGCCAATCAGCCCCAGCATTTT.